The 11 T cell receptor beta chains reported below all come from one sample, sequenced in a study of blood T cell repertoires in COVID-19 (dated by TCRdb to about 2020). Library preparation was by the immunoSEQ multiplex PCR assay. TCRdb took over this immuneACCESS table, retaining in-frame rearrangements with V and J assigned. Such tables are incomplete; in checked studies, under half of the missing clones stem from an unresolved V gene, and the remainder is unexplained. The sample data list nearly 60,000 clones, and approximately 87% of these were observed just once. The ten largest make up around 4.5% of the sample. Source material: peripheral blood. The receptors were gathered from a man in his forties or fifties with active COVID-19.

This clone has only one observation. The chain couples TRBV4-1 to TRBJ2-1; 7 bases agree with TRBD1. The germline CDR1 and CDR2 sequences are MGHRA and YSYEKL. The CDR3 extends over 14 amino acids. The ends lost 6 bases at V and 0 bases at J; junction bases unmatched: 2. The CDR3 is CASRGTDSYNEQFF. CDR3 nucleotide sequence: TGCGCCAGCAGGGGGACAGACTCCTACAATGAGCAGTTCTTC.

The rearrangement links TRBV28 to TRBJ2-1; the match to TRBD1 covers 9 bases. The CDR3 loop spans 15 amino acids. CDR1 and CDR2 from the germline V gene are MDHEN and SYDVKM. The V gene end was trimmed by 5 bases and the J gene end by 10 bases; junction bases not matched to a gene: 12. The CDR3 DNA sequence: TGTGCCAGCAGTCGGACAGGGGCCTCCTTTTGGGAGCAGTTCTTC. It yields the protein CASSRTGASFWEQFF.

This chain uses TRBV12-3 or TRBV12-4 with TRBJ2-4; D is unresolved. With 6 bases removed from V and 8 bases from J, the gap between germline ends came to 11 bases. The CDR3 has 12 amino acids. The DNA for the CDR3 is TGTGCCAGCAGCCCCGACGAGGACATTCAGTACTTC. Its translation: CASSPDEDIQYF.

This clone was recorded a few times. The DNA of the CDR3 is TGTGCCAGTAGCGAAGGTGTCCGGCAGGGGGTATACGAGCAGTACTTC. It is translated as CASSEGVRQGVYEQYF. The chain employs TRBV19 and TRBJ2-7; 7 bases are shared with TRBD1. The germline V gene has CDR1 LNHDA and CDR2 SQIVND (reference sequence). J gave up 4 bases and V 6 bases, and 15 bases lay outside the gene matches. The CDR3 extends over 16 amino acids.

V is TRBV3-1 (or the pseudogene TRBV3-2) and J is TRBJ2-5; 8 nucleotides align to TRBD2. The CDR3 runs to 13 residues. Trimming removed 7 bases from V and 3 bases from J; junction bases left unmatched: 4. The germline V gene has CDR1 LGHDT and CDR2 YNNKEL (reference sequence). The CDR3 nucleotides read TGTGCCAGCAACTCGGGACTAGAAGAGACCCAGTACTTC. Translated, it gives CASNSGLEETQYF.

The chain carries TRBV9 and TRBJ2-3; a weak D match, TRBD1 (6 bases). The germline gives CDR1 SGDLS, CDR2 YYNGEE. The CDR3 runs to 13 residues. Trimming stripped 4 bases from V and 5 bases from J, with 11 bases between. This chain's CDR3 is CASSLARGDTQYF. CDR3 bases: TGTGCCAGCAGCTTAGCCAGGGGAGATACGCAGTATTTT.

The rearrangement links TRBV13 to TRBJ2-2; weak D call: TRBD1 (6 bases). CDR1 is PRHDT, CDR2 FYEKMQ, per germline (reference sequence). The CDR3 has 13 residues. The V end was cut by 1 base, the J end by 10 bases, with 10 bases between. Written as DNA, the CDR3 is TGTGCCAGCAGCTTAGAGTCAGGGGTGGAGCTGTTTTTT. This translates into CASSLESGVELFF.

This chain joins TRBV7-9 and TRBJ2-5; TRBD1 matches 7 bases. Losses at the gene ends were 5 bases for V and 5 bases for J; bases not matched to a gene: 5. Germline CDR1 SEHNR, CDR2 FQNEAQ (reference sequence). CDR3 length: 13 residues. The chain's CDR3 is CASSPTGDETQYF. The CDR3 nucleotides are TGTGCCAGCAGCCCTACAGGGGACGAGACCCAGTACTTC.

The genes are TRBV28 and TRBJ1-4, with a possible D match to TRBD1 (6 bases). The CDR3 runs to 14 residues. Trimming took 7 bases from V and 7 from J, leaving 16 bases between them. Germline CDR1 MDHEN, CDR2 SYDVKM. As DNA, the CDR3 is TGTGCCAGCATCCCGGCAGGGGAGGGTGAAAAACTGTTTTTT. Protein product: CASIPAGEGEKLFF.

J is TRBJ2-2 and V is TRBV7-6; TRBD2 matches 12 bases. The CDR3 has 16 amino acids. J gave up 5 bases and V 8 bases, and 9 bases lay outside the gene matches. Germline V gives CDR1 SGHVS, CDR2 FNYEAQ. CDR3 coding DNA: TGTGCCAGCGCCCTCGGGACTAGCGGGTATACCGGGGAGCTGTTTTTT. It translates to CASALGTSGYTGELFF.

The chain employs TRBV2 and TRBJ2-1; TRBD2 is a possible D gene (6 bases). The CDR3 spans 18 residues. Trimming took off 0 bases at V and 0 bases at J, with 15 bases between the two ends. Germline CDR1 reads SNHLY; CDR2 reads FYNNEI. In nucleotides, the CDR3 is TGTGCCAGCAGTGAAGCCGCCGAACTAGCCAGCTCCTACAATGAGCAGTTCTTC. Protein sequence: CASSEAAELASSYNEQFF.